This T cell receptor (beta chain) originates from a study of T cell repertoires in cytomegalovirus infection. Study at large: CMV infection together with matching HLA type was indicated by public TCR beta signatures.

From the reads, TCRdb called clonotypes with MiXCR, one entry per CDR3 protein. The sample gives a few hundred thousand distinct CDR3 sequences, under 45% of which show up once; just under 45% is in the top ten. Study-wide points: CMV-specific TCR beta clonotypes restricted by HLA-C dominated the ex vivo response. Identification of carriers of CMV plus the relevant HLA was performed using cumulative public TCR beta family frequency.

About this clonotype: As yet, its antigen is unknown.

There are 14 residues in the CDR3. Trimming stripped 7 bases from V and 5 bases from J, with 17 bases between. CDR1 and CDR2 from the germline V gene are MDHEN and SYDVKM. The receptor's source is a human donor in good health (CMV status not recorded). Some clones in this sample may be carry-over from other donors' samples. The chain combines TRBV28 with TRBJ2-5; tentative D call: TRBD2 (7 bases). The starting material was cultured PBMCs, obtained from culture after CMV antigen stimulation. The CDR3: CASTGGGASETQYF. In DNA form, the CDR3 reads TGTGCCAGCACGGGTGGGGGGGCCAGCGAGACCCAGTACTTC.